This TCR beta chain was captured in a study of PD-1 and CTLA-4 blockade in melanoma. Produced via immunoSEQ multiplex PCR; TCRdb's table is partial and in-frame only. This sample has tens of thousands of clones, with about 85% found just once. Trimming shortened V by 6 bases and J by 4 bases, and 9 bases separated the two germline ends. The CDR3 sequence is 12 residues long. Germline CDR1 SGDLS, CDR2 YYNGEE. Sequenced material: CD8+ T cells from peripheral blood, taken from a patient given anti-PD-1 treatment. The chain is built from TRBV9 and TRBJ2-3; D may correspond to TRBD1 or TRBD2 (5 bases each). This TCR was sampled from a human donor with melanoma. DNA of the CDR3: TGTGCCAGCAAGGGGAGCCCAGATACGCAGTATTTT. Its translation is CASKGSPDTQYF.